This note documents a single TCR beta chain sequence. The same CDR3 is also encoded by other DNA sequences in this sample. The repertoire was sequenced with immunoSEQ multiplex PCR; TCRdb's copy has only in-frame clones and lacks some. The table has more than 150,000 clones, approximately 92% seen once. These data are taken from a study of control samples from healthy donors and cancer patients. Germline V CDR1 and CDR2: MGHRA, YSYEKL. The CDR3 contains 16 residues. V was shortened by 3 bases and J by 1 base, with 16 bases between the two germline ends. This receptor was taken from a man younger than 35 in good health. J is TRBJ2-7 and V is TRBV4-1; D is possibly TRBD1 or TRBD2 (5 bases each). The sample taken for sequencing was blood. The CDR3 DNA reads as TGCGCCAGCAGCCAGTACAGGACGGGGAAATCCTACGAGCAGTACTTC. Encoded protein: CASSQYRTGKSYEQYF.